These 20 T cell receptor beta chains share one sample of origin, sequenced in a study of metastatic and nonmetastatic thyroid tumors. TCRdb redid the clone calls on the PCR reads using MiXCR. There are about 28,000 clones in the sample; around 20% occur only once, and around two fifths lies in the top ten. Among the patients, none had received any treatment before thyroid surgery. The sequenced sample consisted of blood. The receptors shown here come from a female donor with papillary thyroid cancer or a benign thyroid nodule (not recorded which). Some clones in this sample may be carry-over from other donors' samples.

The table lists this clone with many counts. This chain uses TRBV4-1 with TRBJ1-5, with a tentative D call TRBD1 (6 bases). V dropped 0 bases and J dropped 2 bases, with 11 bases sitting between them. The CDR3 is made up of 16 amino acids. Germline CDR1 and CDR2: MGHRA and YSYEKL. For the CDR3, the DNA is TGCGCCAGCAGCCAAGAGCCCGGGGGCGGCAATCAGCCCCAGCATTTT. Translation gives CASSQEPGGGNQPQHF.

The rearrangement links TRBV7-6 to TRBJ2-1, with 7 bases fitting TRBD2. Germline V CDR1 and CDR2: SGHVS, FNYEAQ. CDR3 length: 15 residues. V gave up 1 base and J gave up 6 bases; unmatched junction bases: 6. The CDR3 reads CASSLGLADINEQFF. The CDR3 DNA reads as TGTGCCAGCAGCTTAGGGCTAGCGGACATCAATGAGCAGTTCTTC.

This clone was counted many times. The gene calls are TRBV5-6 and TRBJ2-7, with D possibly TRBD2 on 5 matching bases. This CDR3 region has 15 residues. Germline V gene data show CDR1 as SGHDT and CDR2 as YYEEEE. V was clipped by 0 bases and J by 1 base, with 11 bases between them. CDR3 nucleotides: TGTGCCAGCAGCTTGGGACTACTCAATTCCTACGAGCAGTACTTC. This codes for CASSLGLLNSYEQYF. Full variable domain (outside the CDR3, taken from reference TRBV5-6 and TRBJ2-7): DAGVTQSPTHLIKTRGQQVTLRCSPKSGHDTVSWYQQALGQGPQFIFQYYEEEERQRGNFPDRFSGHQFPNYSSELNVNALLLGDSALYLCASSLGLLNSYEQYFGPGTRLTVT.

This clone has ten or more counts. The gene calls are TRBV28 and TRBJ1-4; 7 bases align to TRBD1. The CDR3 length is 15 residues. CDR1 and CDR2 from the germline V gene are MDHEN and SYDVKM. Trimming cost V 6 bases and J 7 bases; bases outside gene matches: 11. The CDR3 loop reads CASSPSTGLAEKLFF. The DNA for the CDR3 is TGTGCCAGCAGCCCCTCGACAGGGTTGGCTGAAAAACTGTTTTTT. Drawing the rest from reference TRBV28 and TRBJ1-4, the complete variable domain is DVKVTQSSRYLVKRTGEKVFLECVQDMDHENMFWYRQDPGLGLRLIYFSYDVKMKEKGDIPEGYSVSREKKERFSLILESASTNQTSMYLCASSPSTGLAEKLFFGSGTQLSVL.

This clone was found many times. The chain joins TRBV27 to TRBJ2-2; D remains unclear. The CDR3 extends over 13 amino acids. V lost 6 bases and J 3 bases, leaving 8 bases between the germline ends. Germline-derived CDR1 and CDR2 are MNHEY and SMNVEV (reference sequence). CDR3 nucleotides: TGTGCCAGCAGCCCCACATACACCGGGGAGCTGTTTTTT. Encoded protein: CASSPTYTGELFF.

This sequence joins TRBV20-1 and TRBJ2-7, with 11 bases that match TRBD2. The CDR3 has 13 residues. V dropped 6 bases and J dropped 9; count of bases not matched to a gene: 10. Germline loops: CDR1 DFQATT, CDR2 SNEGSKA (reference sequence). The CDR3 DNA is TGCAGTGCCAGGACTAGCGGGTCTACGCGGCAGTACTTC. Residues: CSARTSGSTRQYF.

On this clone: At one of its ends the junction is not consistent with the germline gene, which may arise from a read error. The chain carries TRBV12-3 or TRBV12-4 and TRBJ1-5, with 9 bases that match TRBD1. The CDR3 consists of 16 residues. DNA of the CDR3: TGTGCCAGCAGTTTAAGCGGGACAGGGTCCAATCAGTCCCAGCATTTT. Its translation: CASSLSGTGSNQSQHF.

This clone was detected many times. The V gene is TRBV7-9, the J gene TRBJ2-1; 9 bases fit TRBD2. J was trimmed by 6 bases and V by 8 bases; bases with no gene match: 5. This CDR3 contains 13 residues. From germline, CDR1 is SEHNR and CDR2 FQNEAQ (reference sequence). CDR3 in DNA: TGTGCCAGCGGCCTAGCGGGAACCAATGAGCAGTTCTTC. Translating gives CASGLAGTNEQFF. Complete variable domain (other parts from reference TRBV7-9 and TRBJ2-1): DTGVSQNPRHKITKRGQNVTFRCDPISEHNRLYWYRQTLGQGPEFLTYFQNEAQLEKSRLLSDRFSAERPKGSFSTLEIQRTEQGDSAMYLCASGLAGTNEQFFGPGTRLTVL.

This clone was counted many times. The rearrangement links TRBV10-2 to TRBJ2-7; TRBD1 matches 9 bases. The CDR3 has 14 residues. The V gene end was trimmed by 6 bases and the J gene end by 3 bases; junction bases not matched to a gene: 6. CDR1 WSHSY and CDR2 SAAADI come from the germline V gene. The DNA of the CDR3 is TGCGCCAGCAGGGACCCGGGACAGGGCTACGAGCAGTACTTC. Translated: CASRDPGQGYEQYF.

This clone was seen only a few times. This sequence joins TRBV15 and TRBJ1-2; 9 nucleotides agree with TRBD1. Trimming removed 2 bases from V and 7 bases from J; junction bases left unmatched: 11. In germline, CDR1 is LNHNV, CDR2 YYDKDF (reference sequence). The CDR3 runs to 16 residues. CDR3 sequence reads: CATSRRDRGILGGYTF. The CDR3 coding sequence is TGTGCCACCAGCAGACGTGACAGGGGGATCCTAGGTGGCTACACCTTC.

Relative to its sample, this clone is medium-sized. The rearrangement joins TRBV6-2 or TRBV6-3 to TRBJ2-7; TRBD2 agrees at 7 bases. V lost 4 bases and J lost 2; bases outside the gene matches: 2. The CDR3 is made up of 13 amino acids. CDR1 and CDR2 from the germline V gene are MNHEY and SVGEGT. CDR3 in DNA: TGTGCCAGCAGTTGGGCGGGAGCCTACGAGCAGTACTTC. It yields the protein CASSWAGAYEQYF.

In its sample, this clone was seen a few times. V gene TRBV24-1 combines with J gene TRBJ2-1; no clear D. Trimming removed 0 bases from V and 4 bases from J, with 9 bases in between. Per germline, CDR1 KGHDR and CDR2 SFDVKD. The CDR3 extends over 15 amino acids. The CDR3 DNA reads TGTGCCACCAGTGATTTGGGCCAGAATTACAATGAGCAGTTCTTC. Protein: CATSDLGQNYNEQFF.

The rearrangement joins TRBV20-1 to TRBJ1-3; D is possibly TRBD1 (5 bases). V was pared by 6 bases and J by 4 bases, with 19 bases between. Germline CDR1 is DFQATT and CDR2 is SNEGSKA (reference sequence). CDR3 size: 15 residues. The CDR3 region is CSANAGTLRGNTIYF. CDR3 nucleotide sequence: TGCAGTGCCAACGCCGGGACCCTCCGCGGAAACACCATATATTTT.

V gene TRBV2 combines with J gene TRBJ2-7; D not certain. Trimming took 6 bases from V and 0 from J, leaving 12 bases between them. This CDR3 comprises 14 residues. Germline V gene data show CDR1 as SNHLY and CDR2 as FYNNEI. The CDR3 spells CASSDPLSSYEQYF. The CDR3 bases are TGTGCCAGCAGCGATCCCCTGAGCTCCTACGAGCAGTACTTC.

This clone has ten or more counts. The J gene is TRBJ2-7, the V gene TRBV19; 10 bases line up with TRBD2. This CDR3 has 14 residues. V dropped 6 bases and J dropped 2; count of bases not matched to a gene: 4. The germline CDR1 and CDR2 sequences are LNHDA and SQIVND (reference sequence). The DNA of the CDR3 is TGTGCCAGTAGCCCTAGCGGGGGTACCTACGAGCAGTACTTC. Its translation is CASSPSGGTYEQYF.

The rearrangement links TRBV24-1 to TRBJ1-1; D gene unclear. CDR1 is KGHDR and CDR2 is SFDVKD in the germline V gene. V was trimmed by 9 bases and J by 0 bases, leaving 16 bases between them. This CDR3 spans 15 amino acids. The CDR3 protein is CATRPRSPLNTEAFF. The CDR3 DNA follows: TGTGCCACCCGCCCACGGTCGCCCCTGAACACTGAAGCTTTCTTT.

About this clone: A much bigger clone sits one base away, suggesting this may be a read error. This chain connects TRBV6-5 to TRBJ1-6, with 9 bases lining up with TRBD1. The CDR3 totals 15 residues. J was trimmed by 10 bases and V by 2 bases; bases with no gene match: 6. Germline CDR1 reads MNHEY; CDR2 reads SVGAGI. The CDR3 loop reads CASSYAGQGQSPLHF. As DNA, the CDR3 is TGTGCCAGCAGTTACGCAGGACAGGGGCAATCACCCCTCCACTTT.

Points on this clone: Relative to the germline gene, one junction end is altered; a read error may explain this. This chain joins TRBV14 and TRBJ2-3; possibly TRBD1 for D (7 bases). CDR1 and CDR2 from the germline V gene are SGHDN and FVKESK. This CDR3 spans 15 amino acids. The CDR3, as DNA: TGTGTCAGCAGACTAGGGGGCACTAGAACAGATACGCAGTATTTT. This codes for CVSRLGGTRTDTQYF. Drawing the rest from reference TRBV14 and TRBJ2-3, the complete variable domain is EAGVTQFPSHSVIEKGQTVTLRCDPISGHDNLYWYRRVMGKEIKFLLHFVKESKQDESGMPNNRFLAERTGGTYSTLKVQPAELEDSGVYFCVSRLGGTRTDTQYFGPGTRLTVL.

The rearrangement joins TRBV6-5 to TRBJ2-1; 11 bases align to TRBD2. Germline CDR1 MNHEY, CDR2 SVGAGI. The V gene end was trimmed by 3 bases and the J gene end by 4 bases; junction bases not matched to a gene: 2. The CDR3 is made up of 15 amino acids. The CDR3 region has the DNA TGTGCCAGCAGTTATGGGACTAGCGGTTACAATGAGCAGTTCTTC. This sequence encodes CASSYGTSGYNEQFF.

This clone was seen many times. The chain is built from TRBV4-2 and TRBJ2-1; 8 bases align to TRBD1. CDR1 is LGHNA and CDR2 is YNFKEQ in the germline V gene. Trimming at V came to 4 bases and at J to 0 bases, leaving 14 bases not matched to a gene. The length of the CDR3 is 19 residues. The CDR3 DNA reads TGTGCCAGCAGCCGCGGGACAGGACCTGGGACAAGCTCCTACAATGAGCAGTTCTTC. This encodes CASSRGTGPGTSSYNEQFF.